The clone carrying this TCR beta chain was observed a handful of times. The protocol was immunoSEQ multiplex PCR, while the TCRdb copy is restricted to in-frame clones and leaves out a portion. The sample lists some 110,000 clones, approximately 80% seen once, with more than 13% in the top ten. This entry belongs to a study of blood T cell repertoires in COVID-19. On the study more broadly: T cells, B-cell-depleted T cells, or PBMCs supplied cDNA or gDNA.

V was cut by 0 bases and J by 2 bases, with 8 bases left in between. Germline-derived CDR1 and CDR2 are LGHNA and YNFKEQ. The CDR3 totals 15 residues. The chain has TRBV4-2 and TRBJ1-3; the D is unclear. This TCR was recovered from a woman aged 60-75 years with acute or convalescent COVID-19. Sequenced material: peripheral blood. CDR3 sequence reads: CASSQEPQAGNTIYF. In DNA, the CDR3 is TGTGCCAGCAGCCAAGAACCTCAGGCTGGAAACACCATATATTTT.